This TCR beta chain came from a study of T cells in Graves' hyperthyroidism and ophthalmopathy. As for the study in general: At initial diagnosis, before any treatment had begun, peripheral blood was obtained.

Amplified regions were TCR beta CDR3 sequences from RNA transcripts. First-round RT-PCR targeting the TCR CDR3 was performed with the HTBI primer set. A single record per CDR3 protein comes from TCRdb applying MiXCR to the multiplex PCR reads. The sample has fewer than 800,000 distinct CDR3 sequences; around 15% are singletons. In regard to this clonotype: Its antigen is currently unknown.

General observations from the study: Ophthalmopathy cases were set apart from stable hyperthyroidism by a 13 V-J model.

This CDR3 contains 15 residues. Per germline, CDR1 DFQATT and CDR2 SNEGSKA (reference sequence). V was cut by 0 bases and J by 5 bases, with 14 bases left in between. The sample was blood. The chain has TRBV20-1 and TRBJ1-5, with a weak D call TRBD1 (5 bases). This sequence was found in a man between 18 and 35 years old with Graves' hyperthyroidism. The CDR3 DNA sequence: TGCAGTGCTAGAGATCCTCGGGACTTTGATCAGCCCCAGCATTTT. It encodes CSARDPRDFDQPQHF.